The present T cell receptor beta chain was sequenced within a study of T cell responses to AZD1222 COVID-19 vaccine. Generated by immunoSEQ multiplex PCR, the TCRdb table keeps only in-frame clones and is missing some. The data contain about 120,000 clones, about 87% of them singletons. The V and J ends lost 7 bases and 3 bases respectively, with 15 bases between them. This CDR3 spans 14 amino acids. CDR1 is MDHEN and CDR2 is SYDVKM in the germline V gene. Details on this clone: Its antigen is unidentified.

Regarding the study as a whole: Clonal diversity may have been underestimated, and the donors were mostly white British, with more females than males.

The chain combines TRBV28 with TRBJ1-1; TRBD1 might be the D (6 bases). The specimen comprised peripheral blood, sampled 28 days after the second AZD1222 dose. The source of this sequence is an adult who received the AZD1222 COVID-19 vaccine. The CDR3 DNA follows: TGTGCCAGCATACCAGGGGAGGGATACACTGAAGCTTTCTTT. Encoded protein: CASIPGEGYTEAFF.